This TCR beta chain was captured in a study of blood T cell repertoires in COVID-19. Across the study: Sites across the United States, Italy and Spain contributed samples from acute and convalescent COVID-19. The cDNA or gDNA used as material had been derived from T cells, B-cell-depleted T cells, or PBMCs.

The CDR3 is made up of 14 amino acids. In germline, CDR1 is MDHEN, CDR2 SYDVKM. Deletions cut 8 bases from V and 0 bases from J, with 10 bases between. Original methodology: Estimated nucleated cell counts came from reference gene primer amplification. Profiling relied on immunoSEQ multiplex PCR, and the TCRdb table lists in-frame clones only, not all of them. V, J and clone size reflect that table, while D and trimming were determined from the DNA. The profile covers some 40,000 clones, with roughly 88% appearing a single time and around 2.4% taken by the ten largest. This TCR was sampled from a human donor in a cohort sampled during active COVID-19. Sequencing was carried out using peripheral blood. This sequence joins TRBV28 and TRBJ1-4; TRBD1 is a possible D gene (5 bases). For the CDR3, the DNA is TGTGCCAGCGGGGCCCCTGCAACTAATGAAAAACTGTTTTTT. Translating it yields CASGAPATNEKLFF.